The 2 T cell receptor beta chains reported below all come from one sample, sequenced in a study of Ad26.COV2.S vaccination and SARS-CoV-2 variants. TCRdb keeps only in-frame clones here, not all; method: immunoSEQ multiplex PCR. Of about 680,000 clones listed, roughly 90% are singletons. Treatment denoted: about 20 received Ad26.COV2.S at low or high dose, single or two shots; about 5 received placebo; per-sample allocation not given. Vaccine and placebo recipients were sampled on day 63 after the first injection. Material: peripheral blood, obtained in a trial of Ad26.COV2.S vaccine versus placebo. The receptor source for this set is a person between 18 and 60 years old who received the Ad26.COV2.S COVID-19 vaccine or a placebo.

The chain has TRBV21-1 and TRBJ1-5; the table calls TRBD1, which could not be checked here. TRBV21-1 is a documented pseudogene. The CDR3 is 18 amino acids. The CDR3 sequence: CASSKVGTGGPENQPQHF. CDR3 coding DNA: TGTGCCAGCAGCAAAGTCGGGACAGGGGGTCCGGAGAATCAGCCCCAGCATTTT.

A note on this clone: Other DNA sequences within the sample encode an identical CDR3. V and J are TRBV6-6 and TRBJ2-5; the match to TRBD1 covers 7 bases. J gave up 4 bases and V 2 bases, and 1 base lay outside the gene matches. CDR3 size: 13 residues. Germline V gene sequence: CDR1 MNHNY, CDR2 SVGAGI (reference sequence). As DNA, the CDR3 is TGTGCCAGCAGTTACCGACAGGGAGAGACCCAGTACTTC. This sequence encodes CASSYRQGETQYF.